These T cell receptor beta chains were read from a single sample in a study of blood T cell repertoires in COVID-19. Sequencing used immunoSEQ multiplex PCR; TCRdb keeps in-frame clones, though not all of them. The table records about 220,000 clones, 60% to 85% of them present only once. Sequencing used peripheral blood. These receptors came from a woman in her 70s with acute or convalescent COVID-19. Each CDR3 is given with its conserved first and last residue. A D gene is named only where the DNA matches it firmly. A clone size is listed for some rows: how often the clone was seen (once, few, many), or a class if it is expanded.

D gene,J gene,clone size,V gene,CDR3 DNA,CDR3 protein
TRBD2,TRBJ2-5,NA,TRBV7-9,TGTGCCAGCAGCATTAGCGGGGGAACCCAAGAGACCCAGTACTTC,CASSISGGTQETQYF
NA,TRBJ2-2,NA,TRBV19,TGTGCCAGTACAGGGGACACCGGGGAGCTGTTTTTT,CASTGDTGELFF
TRBD2,TRBJ2-3,NA,TRBV4-3,TGCGCCAGCAGCCGAAGCGGGGGGGCCACAGATACGCAGTATTTT,CASSRSGGATDTQYF
TRBD2,TRBJ2-5,NA,TRBV10-2,TGCGCCAGCAGGTCTAGCGGCGTTCAAGAGACCCAGTACTTC,CASRSSGVQETQYF
NA,TRBJ2-7,NA,TRBV5-1,TGCGCCAGCAGCCGGAACGGGACAACGGACTCCTACGAGCAGTACTTC,CASSRNGTTDSYEQYF
NA,TRBJ1-2,NA,TRBV5-8,TGTGCCAGCAGCTTGGGACAGCCAGTCTATGGCTACACCTTC,CASSLGQPVYGYTF
NA,TRBJ2-2,once,TRBV6-4,TGTGCCAGCAGTGCCGGGGGGCCCAACACCGGGGAGCTGTTTTTT,CASSAGGPNTGELFF
NA,TRBJ1-1,once,TRBV19,TGTGCCAGTAGTTACCGGGACACCTCTGAAGCTTTCTTT,CASSYRDTSEAFF
TRBD2,TRBJ2-3,few,TRBV20-1,TGCAGTGCTAGTCAAGAACGGACTAGCGGCACAGATACGCAGTATTTT,CSASQERTSGTDTQYF
NA,TRBJ2-3,few,TRBV6-4,TGTGCCAGCAGTGCGGGAGGGGGCCGCACAGATACGCAGTATTTT,CASSAGGGRTDTQYF
NA,TRBJ1-2,NA,TRBV11-2,TGTGCCAGCAGCTTAGTAACGTCCCCGAGGGCGCCCGGCTACACCTTC,CASSLVTSPRAPGYTF
NA,TRBJ1-2,NA,TRBV12-3/TRBV12-4,TGTGCCAGCAGAGCTCGCTATGGCTACACCTTC,CASRARYGYTF
TRBD2,TRBJ2-3,NA,TRBV13,TGTGCCAGCAGCCAGCTAGCGGGGGGGCGGGCAGATACGCAGTATTTT,CASSQLAGGRADTQYF
TRBD2,TRBJ2-5,NA,TRBV7-2,TGTGCCAGCAGCGCTGGTAGCGGGGGGGCCCAGGAGACCCAGTACTTC,CASSAGSGGAQETQYF
TRBD1,TRBJ1-1,NA,TRBV7-2,TGTGCCAGCAGCCGGGACAGTGGGTCCACTGAAGCTTTCTTT,CASSRDSGSTEAFF
TRBD2,TRBJ2-1,few,TRBV7-2,TGTGCCAGCAGCTTGCGCGGGGGAACCTACAATGAGCAGTTCTTC,CASSLRGGTYNEQFF
NA,TRBJ1-4,NA,TRBV5-1,TGCGCCAGCAGCTTGGGAGAGGCAAATGAAAAACTGTTTTTT,CASSLGEANEKLFF
TRBD1,TRBJ2-2,many,TRBV6-2/TRBV6-3,TGTGCCAGCAGTCCCGCGACAGGGGCCGGGGAGCTGTTTTTT,CASSPATGAGELFF
NA,TRBJ1-2,few,TRBV30,TGTGCCTGGGATTATAAAGGGACTGGTGAGGGCTACACCTTC,CAWDYKGTGEGYTF
NA,TRBJ2-2,NA,TRBV4-2,TGTGCCAGCAGCCATCCGGAGGGGTTAGGCACCGGGGAGCTGTTTTTT,CASSHPEGLGTGELFF
NA,TRBJ2-7,NA,TRBV10-1,TGCGCCAGCAGCCGGGACACTGCCTCCTACGAGCAGTACTTC,CASSRDTASYEQYF
NA,TRBJ2-3,NA,TRBV4-3,TGCGCCAGCAGCCAAAGTGGGGAGACAGATACGCAGTATTTT,CASSQSGETDTQYF
NA,TRBJ2-7,NA,TRBV6-6,TGTGCCAGCAGTTACCCTACCCCCTACGAGCAGTACTTC,CASSYPTPYEQYF
TRBD1,TRBJ2-2,NA,TRBV2,TGTGCCAGCAGTTGGACAGGGGGCACCGGGGAGCTGTTTTTT,CASSWTGGTGELFF
NA,TRBJ1-1,NA,TRBV10-3,TGTGCCATCAGTGAACGAGGTGAAGCTTTCTTT,CAISERGEAFF
NA,TRBJ2-1,once,TRBV3-1/TRBV3-2,TGTGCCAGCCTTTTAGGGGGTAACAATGAGCAGTTCTTC,CASLLGGNNEQFF
TRBD2,TRBJ2-2,NA,TRBV5-1,TGCGCCAGCAGCTATGTAGCGGGGTTTAACACCGGGGAGCTGTTTTTT,CASSYVAGFNTGELFF
TRBD1,TRBJ1-1,NA,TRBV30,TGTGCCTGGAGGGGACAGGCTTACACTGAAGCTTTCTTT,CAWRGQAYTEAFF
NA,TRBJ2-3,NA,TRBV24-1,TGTGCCACCAGTGCGTCGAGGGCAGATACGCAGTATTTT,CATSASRADTQYF
NA,TRBJ1-4,NA,TRBV30,TGTGCCGTAACCGGAGGGGCTAGGGGAAAACTGTTTTTT,CAVTGGARGKLFF
NA,TRBJ1-4,few,TRBV4-2,TGTGTCGAGGGTACTAATGAAAAACTGTTTTTT,CVEGTNEKLFF
NA,TRBJ1-2,once,TRBV6-2/TRBV6-3,TGTGCCAGCAGTACCCTAATCAACTATGGCTACACCTTC,CASSTLINYGYTF
NA,TRBJ1-1,NA,TRBV30,TGTGCCTGGAGTGTCCAGGGGAACACTGAAGCTTTCTTT,CAWSVQGNTEAFF
TRBD1,TRBJ2-5,NA,TRBV4-1,TGCGCCAGCAGCCAATCCAGGACAGGGGCCAACGAGGAGACCCAGTACTTC,CASSQSRTGANEETQYF
NA,TRBJ1-1,few,TRBV7-8,TGTGCCAGCAGCTTAACGATACAGGGAGTTGGTGAAGCTTTCTTT,CASSLTIQGVGEAFF
NA,TRBJ2-5,NA,TRBV7-2,TGTGCCAGCAGCACACCGGGGGTTACCCAGTACTTC,CASSTPGVTQYF
TRBD1,TRBJ2-5,NA,TRBV6-5,TGTGCCAGCACTTTGACAGGGGCGGTTGTGGAGACCCAGTACTTC,CASTLTGAVVETQYF
TRBD1,TRBJ2-2,few,TRBV7-6,TGTGCCAGCAGCTCCGGACAGGGGGCGAGCGGGATCGCCGGGGAGCTGTTTTTT,CASSSGQGASGIAGELFF
TRBD1,TRBJ1-1,few,TRBV10-3,TGTGCCATTTCTTCCGGGACAGGGCTGGACACTGAAGCTTTCTTT,CAISSGTGLDTEAFF
NA,TRBJ1-1,NA,TRBV6-5,TGTGCCAGCAGACCCGTTCTGAGACACGGGATAAGCGCTTTCTTT,CASRPVLRHGISAFF
TRBD1,TRBJ1-2,NA,TRBV3-1/TRBV3-2,TGTGCCAGCAGCCAAGGGGGACAGGGGGCGCAAGGCTACACCTTC,CASSQGGQGAQGYTF
TRBD1,TRBJ1-5,once,TRBV19,TGTGCCAGTAGTATATTGGACCCGGGACAGGCTGATCAGCCCCAGCATTTT,CASSILDPGQADQPQHF
TRBD1,TRBJ1-5,few,TRBV2,TGTGCCAGCAGGGACAGGGCGTTTGGCAATCAGCCCCAGCATTTT,CASRDRAFGNQPQHF
NA,TRBJ2-4,NA,TRBV10-3,TGTGCCAGCCTGGACACAGAACAAAACATTCAGTACTTC,CASLDTEQNIQYF
NA,TRBJ2-2,NA,TRBV7-2,TGTGCCAGCAGCTCCGCCGTGGGAGCGAACACCGGGGAGCTGTTTTTT,CASSSAVGANTGELFF
NA,TRBJ1-1,NA,TRBV18,TGTGCCAGCTCACCACAGGGGGAGAACACTGAAGCTTTCTTT,CASSPQGENTEAFF
NA,TRBJ2-3,NA,TRBV24-1,TGTGCCACCAGTGATTACCGATCGAATCTTCAGACAGATACGCAGTATTTT,CATSDYRSNLQTDTQYF
NA,TRBJ2-7,NA,TRBV5-1,TGCGCCAGCAGCTTCGCTAGAGGCTACGAGCAGTACTTC,CASSFARGYEQYF
TRBD1,TRBJ2-2,once,TRBV11-2,TGTGCCAGCAGAGGGACAGCATTTAACGGGGAGCTGTTTTTT,CASRGTAFNGELFF
NA,TRBJ2-2,NA,TRBV5-5,TGTGCCAGCTACTCAGGGGTTAGCGGGGAGCTGTTTTTT,CASYSGVSGELFF
NA,TRBJ2-7,few,TRBV18,TGTGCCAGCTCACCACCTTCACAGAGCTACGAGCAGTACTTC,CASSPPSQSYEQYF
NA,TRBJ2-5,few,TRBV2,TGTGCCAGCAAGCGGAGCTACCAAGAGACCCAGTACTTC,CASKRSYQETQYF
TRBD2,TRBJ2-7,once,TRBV6-6,TGTGCCAGCAGTTACTCAACTAGCGGGGGGAAGCAGTACTTC,CASSYSTSGGKQYF
NA,TRBJ2-2,NA,TRBV11-2,TGTGCCAGCAGCTTAATTTTCCTCACCGGGGAGCTGTTTTTT,CASSLIFLTGELFF
TRBD2,TRBJ2-3,NA,TRBV24-1,TGTGCCACCAGTGATCCAGGCACTAGCGGGGGGGCTTTTGTTGATACGCAGTATTTT,CATSDPGTSGGAFVDTQYF
TRBD2,TRBJ2-1,NA,TRBV14,TGTGCCAGCAGCCCACGACTAGCGGGGGGGCACAATGAGCAGTTCTTC,CASSPRLAGGHNEQFF
TRBD2,TRBJ2-7,NA,TRBV10-3,TGTGCCATCAGTGGGGGGACTAGCGGTTACGAGCAGTACTTC,CAISGGTSGYEQYF
NA,TRBJ2-2,NA,TRBV15,TGTGCCACCAGCAGAGATCTCTCACAGGGGAACACCGGGGAGCTGTTTTTT,CATSRDLSQGNTGELFF
TRBD2,TRBJ2-2,NA,TRBV4-1,TGCGCCAGCAGCCAAGACATAGCGGGGGGCACCGGGGAGCTGTTTTTT,CASSQDIAGGTGELFF